This is a list of T cell receptor beta chains from one sample in a study of OX40 agonist ivuxolimab in advanced cancers. Profiled with immunoSEQ multiplex PCR; TCRdb holds only in-frame clones, not every one. The sample holds some 25,000 clones; about 85% are singletons and the top ten take less than 30%. Sequencing was performed on CD4+ or CD8+ T cells sorted from blood, taken in a trial of the OX40 agonist ivuxolimab. Receptors were obtained from an adult with an advanced solid tumor such as melanoma, head and neck, liver or kidney cancer. Both conserved end residues are part of each CDR3. The order of the fields is D gene, J gene, clone size, V gene, CDR3 DNA, CDR3 protein. The D gene is left open where the match is weak. Expanded clones get a size class; other rows say once, few or many, or leave the size out.

-,TRBJ1-2,-,TRBV5-8,TGTGCCAGCACCCTCAGCTTTTCGGGACTGAAAAACTATGGCTACACCTTC,CASTLSFSGLKNYGYTF
-,TRBJ2-1,-,TRBV29-1,TGCAGCGTTGCGGGCAGTGAGGGCTCCTACAATGAGCAGTTCTTC,CSVAGSEGSYNEQFF
TRBD1,TRBJ1-6,-,TRBV6-5,TGTGCCACCTCCCTCGGGACAGATTCACCCCTCCACTTT,CATSLGTDSPLHF
TRBD2,TRBJ2-5,-,TRBV29-1,TGCAGCGTTGAGAAGCGGGGCCAAGAGACCCAGTACTTC,CSVEKRGQETQYF
TRBD2,TRBJ2-5,-,TRBV28,TGTGCCAGCAGTCCACTAGCGGAGGGAGAGACCCAGTACTTC,CASSPLAEGETQYF
TRBD1,TRBJ2-7,few,TRBV4-3,TGCGCCAGCAGTCCCGGGACAGGGACTTCCGAGCAGTACTTC,CASSPGTGTSEQYF
TRBD1,TRBJ2-7,-,TRBV13,TGTGCCAGCAGCTTAGAACGGGGACAGAGCTCCTACGAGCAGTACTTC,CASSLERGQSSYEQYF
-,TRBJ2-7,-,TRBV7-8,TGTGCCAGCAGCTTTCAACGGCAGGCGAGCTCCTACGAGCAGTACTTC,CASSFQRQASSYEQYF
-,TRBJ1-5,-,TRBV6-5,TGTGCCAGCAGTTCCCTCGGGGCTTACAGCAATCAGCCCCAGCATTTT,CASSSLGAYSNQPQHF
-,TRBJ1-4,-,TRBV6-6,TGTGCCACGTTCCGGGTTCCTAATGAAAAACTGTTTTTT,CATFRVPNEKLFF
-,TRBJ1-5,-,TRBV5-6,TGTGCCAGCAGCGACGGAGGGAATCAGCCCCAGCATTTT,CASSDGGNQPQHF
-,TRBJ2-7,-,TRBV10-1,TGCGCCAGCAGCGCCGGAGTTGGGGAGCAGTACTTC,CASSAGVGEQYF
TRBD1,TRBJ1-1,-,TRBV4-1,TGCGCCAGCAGGCCGACAGGGGGCACTGAAGCTTTCTTT,CASRPTGGTEAFF
TRBD1,TRBJ2-1,-,TRBV29-1,TGCAGCGTTGCGGGACAGGGGTTGTACAATGAGCAGTTCTTC,CSVAGQGLYNEQFF
TRBD1,TRBJ2-7,-,TRBV28,TGTGCCAGCACCGGGACAGAACCCTACGAGCAGTACTTC,CASTGTEPYEQYF
-,TRBJ2-3,-,TRBV6-6,TGTGCCAGCAGTTATGCGTACACAGATACGCAGTATTTT,CASSYAYTDTQYF
-,TRBJ2-1,-,TRBV4-1,TGCGCCAGCAGCCAAGACAACTCCTACAATGAGCAGTTCTTC,CASSQDNSYNEQFF
-,TRBJ2-5,-,TRBV7-8,TGTGCCAGCAGCTTTCCTAGCGCCCAAGAGACCCAGTACTTC,CASSFPSAQETQYF
-,TRBJ2-7,-,TRBV28,TGTGCCAGCAGTTTATGGGAGACAGGCTCCTACGAGCAGTACTTC,CASSLWETGSYEQYF
TRBD1,TRBJ2-2,once,TRBV5-1,TGCGCCAGCAGCTTCACAGGGGCCCCCGGGGAGCTGTTTTTT,CASSFTGAPGELFF
-,TRBJ1-1,-,TRBV6-5,TGTGCCAGCAGTTCCCCGTTGGACACTGGCACTGAAGCTTTCTTT,CASSSPLDTGTEAFF
-,TRBJ2-6,-,TRBV18,TGTGCCAGCTCACCTAGAGGGAATTCTGGGGCCAACGTCCTGACTTTC,CASSPRGNSGANVLTF
-,TRBJ2-7,-,TRBV11-2,TGTGCCAGCAGCTTCAGGGTACAGCAGTACTTC,CASSFRVQQYF
-,TRBJ1-1,-,TRBV11-2,-,CASSFGQGTEAFF
-,TRBJ1-3,-,TRBV7-8,TGTGCCAGCAGCCCGCGGACCGATTACTTTGGAAACACCATATATTTT,CASSPRTDYFGNTIYF
-,TRBJ1-1,-,TRBV7-6,TGTGCCAGCAGCTTAGGCTCCAACCCGAACACTGAAGCTTTCTTT,CASSLGSNPNTEAFF
-,TRBJ2-7,-,TRBV9,TGTGCCAGCAGCGACCAGGACACGAACGAGCAGTACTTC,CASSDQDTNEQYF
-,TRBJ2-1,-,TRBV9,TGTGCCAGCAGCGTGTGGGGCAGCACAAATGAGCAGTTCTTC,CASSVWGSTNEQFF
-,TRBJ1-5,-,TRBV5-6,TGTGCCAGCAGCTTGGCAGGGAATCAGCCCCAGCATTTT,CASSLAGNQPQHF
-,TRBJ2-5,-,TRBV5-1,TGCGCCAGCAGTCCCAACGCAGAGCAAGGGACCCAGTACTTC,CASSPNAEQGTQYF
-,TRBJ2-1,-,TRBV11-3,TGTGCCAGCAGCCCTACAGGGGAGGTCTACAATGAGCAGTTCTTC,CASSPTGEVYNEQFF
-,TRBJ2-7,-,TRBV18,TGTGCCAGCTCACCCGGGGCAGTATACGAGCAGTACTTC,CASSPGAVYEQYF
TRBD1,TRBJ1-4,-,TRBV28,TGTGCCAGCACCGTGGACAGGGGATATGAAAAACTGTTTTTT,CASTVDRGYEKLFF